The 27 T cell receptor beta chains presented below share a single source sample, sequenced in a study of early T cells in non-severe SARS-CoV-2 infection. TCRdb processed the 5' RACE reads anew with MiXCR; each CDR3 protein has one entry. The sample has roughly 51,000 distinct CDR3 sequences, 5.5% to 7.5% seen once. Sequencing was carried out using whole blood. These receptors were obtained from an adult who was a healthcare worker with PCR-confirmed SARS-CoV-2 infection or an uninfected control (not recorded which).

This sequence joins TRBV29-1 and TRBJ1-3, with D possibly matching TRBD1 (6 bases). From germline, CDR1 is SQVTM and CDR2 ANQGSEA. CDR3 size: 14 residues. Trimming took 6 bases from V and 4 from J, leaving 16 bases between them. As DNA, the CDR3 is TGCAGCGTCGGGGGGGACACTACAGGAAACACCATATATTTT. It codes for CSVGGDTTGNTIYF. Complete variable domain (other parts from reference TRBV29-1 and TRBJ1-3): SAVISQKPSRDICQRGTSLTIQCQVDSQVTMMFWYRQQPGQSLTLIATANQGSEATYESGFVIDKFPISRPNLTFSTLTVSNMSPEDSSIYLCSVGGDTTGNTIYFGEGSWLTVV.

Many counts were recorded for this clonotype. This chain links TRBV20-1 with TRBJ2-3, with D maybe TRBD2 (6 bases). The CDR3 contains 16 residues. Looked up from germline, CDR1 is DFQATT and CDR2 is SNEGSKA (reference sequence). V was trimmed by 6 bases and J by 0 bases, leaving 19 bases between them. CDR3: CSATPVDRGSTDTQYF. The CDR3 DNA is TGCAGTGCCACCCCCGTGGACCGGGGGAGCACAGATACGCAGTATTTT.

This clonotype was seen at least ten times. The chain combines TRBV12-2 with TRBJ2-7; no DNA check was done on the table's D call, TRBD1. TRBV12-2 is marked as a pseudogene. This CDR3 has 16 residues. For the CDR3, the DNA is TGTGCAAGTCGCTACCTCGTGGGGGTTAGCTCCTACGAGCAGTACTTC. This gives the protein CASRYLVGVSSYEQYF.

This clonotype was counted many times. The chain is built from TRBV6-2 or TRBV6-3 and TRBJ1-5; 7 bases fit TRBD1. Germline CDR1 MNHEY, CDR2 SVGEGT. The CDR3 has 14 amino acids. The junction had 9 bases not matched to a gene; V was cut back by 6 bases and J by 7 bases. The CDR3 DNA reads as TGTGCCAGCAGGGGACAGAGCCTTGCGCAGCCCCAGCATTTT. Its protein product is CASRGQSLAQPQHF.

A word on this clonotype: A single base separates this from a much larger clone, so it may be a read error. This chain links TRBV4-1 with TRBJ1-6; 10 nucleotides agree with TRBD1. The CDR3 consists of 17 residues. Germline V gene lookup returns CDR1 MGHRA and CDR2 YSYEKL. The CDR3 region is CACSQGTDRGINSPLHF. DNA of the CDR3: TGCGCCTGCAGCCAAGGAACGGACAGGGGGATTAATTCACCCCTCCACTTT.

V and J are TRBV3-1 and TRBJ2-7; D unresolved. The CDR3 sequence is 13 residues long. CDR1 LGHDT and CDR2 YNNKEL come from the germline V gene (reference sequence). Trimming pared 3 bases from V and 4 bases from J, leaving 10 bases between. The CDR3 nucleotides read TGTGCCAGCAGCCATCGAACTTCATACGAGCAGTACTTC. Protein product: CASSHRTSYEQYF.

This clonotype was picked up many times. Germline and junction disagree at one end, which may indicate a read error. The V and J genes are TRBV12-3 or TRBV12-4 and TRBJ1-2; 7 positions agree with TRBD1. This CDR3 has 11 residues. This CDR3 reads CASTNDRVDFF. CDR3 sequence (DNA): TGTGCCAGCACCAACGACAGGGTCGACTTCTTC.

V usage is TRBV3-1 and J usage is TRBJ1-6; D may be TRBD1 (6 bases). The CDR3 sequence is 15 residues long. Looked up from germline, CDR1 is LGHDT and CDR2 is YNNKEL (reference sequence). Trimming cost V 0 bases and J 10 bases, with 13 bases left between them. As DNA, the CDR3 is TGTGCCAGCAGCCAAGAACGGCAGGGGAGGTCACCCCTCCACTTT. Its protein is CASSQERQGRSPLHF.

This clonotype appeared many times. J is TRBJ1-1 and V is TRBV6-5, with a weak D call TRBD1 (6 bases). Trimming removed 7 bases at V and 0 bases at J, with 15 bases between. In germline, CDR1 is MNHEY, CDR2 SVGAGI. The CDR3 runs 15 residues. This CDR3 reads CASTNGGHLNTEAFF. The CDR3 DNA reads TGTGCCAGCACCAACGGGGGACACCTGAACACTGAAGCTTTCTTT.

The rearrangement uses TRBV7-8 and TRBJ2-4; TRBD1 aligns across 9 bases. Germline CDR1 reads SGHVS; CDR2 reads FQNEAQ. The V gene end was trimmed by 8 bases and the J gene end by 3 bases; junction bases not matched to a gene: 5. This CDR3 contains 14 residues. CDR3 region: CASGLDRGKNIQYF. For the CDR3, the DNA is TGTGCCAGCGGCCTGGACAGGGGCAAAAACATTCAGTACTTC.

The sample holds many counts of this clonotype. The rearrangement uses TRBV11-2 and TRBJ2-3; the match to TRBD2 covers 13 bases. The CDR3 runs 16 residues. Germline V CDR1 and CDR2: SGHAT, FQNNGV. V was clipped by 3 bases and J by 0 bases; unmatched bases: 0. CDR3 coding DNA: TGTGCCAGCAGCTTGGGACTAGCGGGGAGCACAGATACGCAGTATTTT. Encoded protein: CASSLGLAGSTDTQYF. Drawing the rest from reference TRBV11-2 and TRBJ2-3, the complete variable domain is EAGVAQSPRYKIIEKRQSVAFWCNPISGHATLYWYQQILGQGPKLLIQFQNNGVVDDSQLPKDRFSAERLKGVDSTLKIQPAKLEDSAVYLCASSLGLAGSTDTQYFGPGTRLTVL.

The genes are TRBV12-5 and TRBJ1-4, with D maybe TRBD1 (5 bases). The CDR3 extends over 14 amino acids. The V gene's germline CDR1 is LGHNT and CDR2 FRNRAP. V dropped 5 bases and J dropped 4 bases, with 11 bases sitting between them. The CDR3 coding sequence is TGTGCTAGTGGTCTCCAGGGTTATAATGAAAAACTGTTTTTT. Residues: CASGLQGYNEKLFF.

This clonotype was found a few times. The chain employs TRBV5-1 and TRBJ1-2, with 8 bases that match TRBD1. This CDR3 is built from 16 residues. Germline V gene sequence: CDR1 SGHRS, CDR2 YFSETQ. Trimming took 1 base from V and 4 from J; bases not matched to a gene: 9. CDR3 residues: CASSLKGTGVLYGYTF. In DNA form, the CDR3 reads TGCGCCAGCAGCTTGAAAGGGACAGGCGTCCTCTATGGCTACACCTTC.

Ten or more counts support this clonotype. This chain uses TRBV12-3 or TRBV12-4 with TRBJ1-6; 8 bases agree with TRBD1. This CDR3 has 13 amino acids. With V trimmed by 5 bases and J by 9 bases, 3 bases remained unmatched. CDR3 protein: CASSGQGGSPLHF. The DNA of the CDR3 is TGTGCCAGCAGTGGACAGGGAGGTTCACCCCTCCACTTT.

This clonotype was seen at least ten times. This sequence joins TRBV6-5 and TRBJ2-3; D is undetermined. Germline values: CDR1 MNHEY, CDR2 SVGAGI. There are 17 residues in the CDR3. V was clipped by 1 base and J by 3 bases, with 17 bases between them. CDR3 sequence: CASSYLKRSLRTDTQYF. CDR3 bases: TGTGCCAGCAGTTACTTGAAGAGATCGTTGAGAACAGATACGCAGTATTTT.

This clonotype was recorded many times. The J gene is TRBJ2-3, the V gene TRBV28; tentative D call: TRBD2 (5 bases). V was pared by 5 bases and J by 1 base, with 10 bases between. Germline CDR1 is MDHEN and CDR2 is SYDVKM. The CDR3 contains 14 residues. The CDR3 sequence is CASSRAGGTDTQYF. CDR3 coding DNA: TGTGCCAGCAGTCGGGCGGGCGGCACAGATACGCAGTATTTT. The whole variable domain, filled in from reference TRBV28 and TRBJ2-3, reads DVKVTQSSRYLVKRTGEKVFLECVQDMDHENMFWYRQDPGLGLRLIYFSYDVKMKEKGDIPEGYSVSREKKERFSLILESASTNQTSMYLCASSRAGGTDTQYFGPGTRLTVL.

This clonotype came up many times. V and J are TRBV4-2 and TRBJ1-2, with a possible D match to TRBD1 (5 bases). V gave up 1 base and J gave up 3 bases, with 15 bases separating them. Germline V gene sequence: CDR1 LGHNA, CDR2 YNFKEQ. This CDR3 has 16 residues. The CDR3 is CASSQGDRRGDYGYTF. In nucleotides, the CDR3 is TGTGCCAGCAGCCAAGGGGATCGGAGGGGTGACTATGGCTACACCTTC.

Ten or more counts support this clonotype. The CDR3 is CAISDPGQGDAYEQYF. The CDR3, as DNA: TGTGCCATCAGTGACCCCGGACAGGGTGACGCCTACGAGCAGTACTTC. The chain combines TRBV10-3 with TRBJ2-7, with 8 bases lining up with TRBD1. Germline V CDR1 and CDR2: ENHRY, SYGVKD. The V segment lost 3 bases and the J segment 2 bases; nucleotides outside the gene matches: 9. The CDR3 spans 16 residues.

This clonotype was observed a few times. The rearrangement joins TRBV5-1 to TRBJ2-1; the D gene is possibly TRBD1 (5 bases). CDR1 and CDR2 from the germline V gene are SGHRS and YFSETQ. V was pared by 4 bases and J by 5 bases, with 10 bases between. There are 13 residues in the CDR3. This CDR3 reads CASSQGINNEQFF. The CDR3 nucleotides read TGCGCCAGCAGCCAGGGAATAAACAATGAGCAGTTCTTC.

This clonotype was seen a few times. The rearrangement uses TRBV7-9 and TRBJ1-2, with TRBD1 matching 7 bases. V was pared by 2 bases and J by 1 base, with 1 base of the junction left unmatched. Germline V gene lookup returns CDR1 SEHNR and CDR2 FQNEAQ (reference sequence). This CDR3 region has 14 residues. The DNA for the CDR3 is TGTGCCAGCAGCTTAACAGGGGTTAACTATGGCTACACCTTC. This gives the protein CASSLTGVNYGYTF.

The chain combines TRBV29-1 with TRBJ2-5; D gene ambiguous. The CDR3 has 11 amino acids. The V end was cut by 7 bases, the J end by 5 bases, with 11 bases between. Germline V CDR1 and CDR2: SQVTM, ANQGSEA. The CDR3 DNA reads TGCAGCGACACCGTTGGCGAGACCCAGTACTTC. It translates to CSDTVGETQYF. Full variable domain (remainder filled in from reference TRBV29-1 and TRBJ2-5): SAVISQKPSRDICQRGTSLTIQCQVDSQVTMMFWYRQQPGQSLTLIATANQGSEATYESGFVIDKFPISRPNLTFSTLTVSNMSPEDSSIYLCSDTVGETQYFGPGTRLLVL.

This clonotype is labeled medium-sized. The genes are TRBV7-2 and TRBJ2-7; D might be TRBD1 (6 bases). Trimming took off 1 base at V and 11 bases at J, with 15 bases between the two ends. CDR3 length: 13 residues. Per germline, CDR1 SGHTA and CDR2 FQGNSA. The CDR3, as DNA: TGTGCCAGCAGCTTAGGTTTGACAGGTCCGGAGTACTTC. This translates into CASSLGLTGPEYF. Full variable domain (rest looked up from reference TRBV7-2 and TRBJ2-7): GAGVSQSPSNKVTEKGKDVELRCDPISGHTALYWYRQSLGQGLEFLIYFQGNSAPDKSGLPSDRFSAERTGGSVSTLTIQRTQQEDSAVYLCASSLGLTGPEYFGPGTRLTVT.

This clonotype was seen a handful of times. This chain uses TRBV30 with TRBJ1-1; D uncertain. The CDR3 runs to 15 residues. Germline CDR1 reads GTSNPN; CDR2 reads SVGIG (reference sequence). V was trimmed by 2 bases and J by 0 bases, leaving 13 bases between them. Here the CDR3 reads CAWSMGFTMNTEAFF. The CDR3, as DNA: TGTGCCTGGAGTATGGGGTTCACTATGAACACTGAAGCTTTCTTT.

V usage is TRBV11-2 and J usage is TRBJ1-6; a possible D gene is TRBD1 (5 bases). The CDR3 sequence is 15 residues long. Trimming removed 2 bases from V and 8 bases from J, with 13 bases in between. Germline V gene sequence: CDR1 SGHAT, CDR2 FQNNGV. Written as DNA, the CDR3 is TGTGCCAGCAGCTTACGCGGGGCAGGGCATTCACCCCTCCACTTT. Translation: CASSLRGAGHSPLHF.

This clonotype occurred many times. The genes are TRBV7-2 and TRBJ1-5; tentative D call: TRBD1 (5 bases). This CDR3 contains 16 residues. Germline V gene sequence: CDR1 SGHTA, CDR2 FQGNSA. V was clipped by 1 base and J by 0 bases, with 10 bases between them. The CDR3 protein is CASSLGAGLSNQPQHF. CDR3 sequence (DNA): TGTGCCAGCAGCTTAGGGGCGGGACTTAGCAATCAGCCCCAGCATTTT. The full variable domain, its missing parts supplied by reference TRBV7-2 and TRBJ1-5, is GAGVSQSPSNKVTEKGKDVELRCDPISGHTALYWYRQSLGQGLEFLIYFQGNSAPDKSGLPSDRFSAERTGGSVSTLTIQRTQQEDSAVYLCASSLGAGLSNQPQHFGDGTRLSIL.

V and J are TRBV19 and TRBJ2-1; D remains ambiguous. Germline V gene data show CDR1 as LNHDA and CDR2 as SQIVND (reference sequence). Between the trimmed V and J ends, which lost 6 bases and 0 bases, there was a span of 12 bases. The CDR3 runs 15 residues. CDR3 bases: TGTGCCAGTAGCCTAGACTGGAGCTCCTACAATGAGCAGTTCTTC. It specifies CASSLDWSSYNEQFF.

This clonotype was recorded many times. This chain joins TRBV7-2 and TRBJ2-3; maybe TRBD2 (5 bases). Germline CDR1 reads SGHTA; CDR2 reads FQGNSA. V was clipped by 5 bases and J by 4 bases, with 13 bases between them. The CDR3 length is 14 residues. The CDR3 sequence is CASSVTSLPDTQYF. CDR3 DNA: TGTGCCAGCAGCGTCACTAGTTTACCAGATACGCAGTATTTT.